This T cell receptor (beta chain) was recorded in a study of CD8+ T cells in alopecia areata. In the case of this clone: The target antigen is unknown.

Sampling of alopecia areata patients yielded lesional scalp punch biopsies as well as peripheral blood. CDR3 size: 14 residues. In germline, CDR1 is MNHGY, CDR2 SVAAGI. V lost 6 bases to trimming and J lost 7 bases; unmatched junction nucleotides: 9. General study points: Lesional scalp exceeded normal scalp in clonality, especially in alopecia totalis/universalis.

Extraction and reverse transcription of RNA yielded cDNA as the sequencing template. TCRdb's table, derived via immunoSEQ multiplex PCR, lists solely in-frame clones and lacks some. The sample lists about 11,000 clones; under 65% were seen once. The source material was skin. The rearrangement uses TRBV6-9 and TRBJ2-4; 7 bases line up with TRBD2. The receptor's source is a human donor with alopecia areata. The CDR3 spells CASRLGGTGNIQYF. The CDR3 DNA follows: TGTGCCAGCAGGTTGGGGGGGACGGGGAACATTCAGTACTTC.